This TCR beta chain was recovered during a study of shared clonotypes between healthy human individuals. Profiled with immunoSEQ multiplex PCR; TCRdb holds only in-frame clones, not every one. The sample lists roughly 2.2 million clones; around 93% were seen once. Source material: naive CD4+ T cells from PBMCs. Subset here: CD45RA+ positively selected. The TCR sequence derives from a man aged 18 to 29 in good health. Some clones in this sample may be carry-over from other donors' samples.

The CDR3: CASSRSPGQRKLFF. The CDR3 DNA reads TGTGCCAGCAGCAGAAGTCCGGGACAGAGAAAACTGTTTTTT. This rearrangement joins TRBV27 to TRBJ1-4; 7 bases are a match to TRBD1. CDR3 length: 14 amino acids. With 6 bases clipped from V and 10 bases from J, the junction kept 11 bases outside the gene matches. Germline CDR1 MNHEY, CDR2 SMNVEV (reference sequence).